This T cell receptor beta chain originates from a study of blood T cell repertoires in COVID-19. Turning to the study itself: PBMCs, B-cell-depleted T cells, or T cells provided the cDNA or gDNA that made up the material.

Libraries were prepared by immunoSEQ multiplex PCR; TCRdb keeps only in-frame clonotypes and omits some of them. The sample carries just over 200,000 clones, roughly 80% recorded once. The sequence was obtained from a woman in her sixties or seventies with acute or convalescent COVID-19. What was sequenced was peripheral blood.

The CDR3 DNA sequence: TGTGCCAGCAGCGCCCTAGGACTCCTTTTGACCCAGTACTTC. It encodes CASSALGLLLTQYF. The chain links TRBV7-9 to TRBJ2-5; D might be TRBD2 (5 bases). Looked up from germline, CDR1 is SEHNR and CDR2 is FQNEAQ (reference sequence). The CDR3 has 14 residues. V dropped 5 bases and J dropped 7 bases, with 17 bases sitting between them.